The text below deals with one T cell receptor beta chain. This sample is part of a study of PD-L1 blockade in urothelial cancer. Study context: The patients first took atezolizumab in about 2014, receiving 1,200 mg intravenously every 3 weeks. Analyzed time points were 3 weeks (second dose) and 6 weeks after therapy began.

V lost 0 bases, J lost 6 bases, and 6 bases stayed unmatched. The CDR3 runs to 15 residues. Germline V gene lookup returns CDR1 LGHNA and CDR2 YSLEER. The time point is: peripheral blood 6 weeks after treatment start. Patients were diagnosed with urothelial carcinoma, either locally advanced or metastatic. Here immunoSEQ multiplex PCR was the method, and the copy in TCRdb shows in-frame clones only, minus some. The repertoire holds 95,000 to 130,000 clones, 85% to 90% seen once, with around 1.7% in the top ten. The sample consisted of PBMCs, taken around atezolizumab (anti-PD-L1) treatment. This clonotype originated in a man in his sixties with urothelial cancer. This chain links TRBV4-3 with TRBJ2-3; 7 positions agree with TRBD2. This CDR3 is CASSQEGGDGDTQYF. In nucleotides, the CDR3 is TGCGCCAGCAGCCAAGAGGGGGGGGATGGGGATACGCAGTATTTT.